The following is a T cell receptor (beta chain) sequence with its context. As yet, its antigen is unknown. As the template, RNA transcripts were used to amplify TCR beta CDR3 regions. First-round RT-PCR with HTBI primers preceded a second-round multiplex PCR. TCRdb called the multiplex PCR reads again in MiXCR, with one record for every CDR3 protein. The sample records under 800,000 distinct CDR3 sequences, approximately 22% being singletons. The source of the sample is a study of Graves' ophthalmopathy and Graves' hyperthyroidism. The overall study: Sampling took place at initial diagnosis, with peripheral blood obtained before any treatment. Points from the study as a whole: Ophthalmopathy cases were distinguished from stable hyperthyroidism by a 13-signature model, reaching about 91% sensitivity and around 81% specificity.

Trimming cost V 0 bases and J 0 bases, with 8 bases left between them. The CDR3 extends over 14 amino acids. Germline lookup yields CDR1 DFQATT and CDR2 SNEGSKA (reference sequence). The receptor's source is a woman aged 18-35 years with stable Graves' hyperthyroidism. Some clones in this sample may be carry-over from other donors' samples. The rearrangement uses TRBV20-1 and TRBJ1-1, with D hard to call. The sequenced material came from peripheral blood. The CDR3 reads CSARDSWLNTEAFF. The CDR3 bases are TGCAGTGCTAGAGACAGTTGGTTGAACACTGAAGCTTTCTTT.